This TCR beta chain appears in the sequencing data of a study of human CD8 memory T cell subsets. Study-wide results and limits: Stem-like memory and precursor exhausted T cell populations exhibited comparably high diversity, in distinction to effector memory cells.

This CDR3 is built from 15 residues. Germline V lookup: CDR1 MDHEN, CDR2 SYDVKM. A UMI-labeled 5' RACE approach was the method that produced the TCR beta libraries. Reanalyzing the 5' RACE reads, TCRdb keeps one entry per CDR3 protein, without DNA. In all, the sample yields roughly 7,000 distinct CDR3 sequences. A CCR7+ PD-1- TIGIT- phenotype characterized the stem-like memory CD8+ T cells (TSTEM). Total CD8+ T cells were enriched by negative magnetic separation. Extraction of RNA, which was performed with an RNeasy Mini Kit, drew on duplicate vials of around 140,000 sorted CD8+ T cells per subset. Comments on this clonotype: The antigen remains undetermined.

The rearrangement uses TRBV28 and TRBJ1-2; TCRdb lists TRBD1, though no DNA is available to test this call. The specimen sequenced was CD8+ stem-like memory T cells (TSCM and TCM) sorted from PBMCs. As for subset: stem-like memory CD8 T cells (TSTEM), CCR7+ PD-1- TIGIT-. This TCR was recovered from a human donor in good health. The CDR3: CASSGSQGRYYGYTF.